This T cell receptor (beta chain) was found in a study of response to subunit inactivated influenza vaccine. Whole-study findings and limits: T cells newly recruited by each seasonal influenza vaccination are few, the authors suggested.

As to this clonotype: What it binds is not known.

TCRdb re-called the RT-PCR reads with MiXCR, one entry per CDR3 protein. The sample has around 500,000 distinct CDR3 sequences, approximately 10% seen once. This CDR3 has 14 residues. V lost 2 bases and J 9 bases, leaving 15 bases between the germline ends. Germline CDR1 and CDR2: SGHDT and YYEEEE. This specimen consisted of PBMCs from blood, obtained roughly 48 days after vaccination. The TCR sequence derives from a man aged 50 to 60 who received an inactivated influenza vaccine. This rearrangement joins TRBV5-6 to TRBJ2-1; weak D call: TRBD1 (5 bases). The CDR3: CASSFVRAWSEQFF. CDR3 nucleotides: TGTGCCAGCAGCTTCGTCAGGGCGTGGAGTGAGCAGTTCTTC.